The 28 T cell receptor beta chains listed next were all sequenced from one sample in a study of cytomegalovirus exposure and HLA in healthy donors. Primers for the PCR totalled 60 Vbeta and 13 Jbeta. Some clones are missing from TCRdb's copy, which holds only in-frame ones; the method was immunoSEQ multiplex PCR. Among around 110,000 clones listed, about four fifths were seen once. Material: PBMCs. These receptors were obtained from a young man in good health and CMV-seropositive.

This chain links TRBV25-1 with TRBJ2-7, with D perhaps matching TRBD2 (5 bases). CDR1 and CDR2 (germline): MGHDK, SYGVNS. Trimming removed 4 bases from V and 3 bases from J, with 13 bases in between. CDR3 size: 14 residues. The CDR3 coding sequence is TGTGCCAGCAGTGGGAGGTTGGCGGTCTACGAGCAGTACTTC. This encodes CASSGRLAVYEQYF.

The DNA of the CDR3 is TGCGCCAGCAGCGCCCAGCCCAGCGGGCAGTATACAGATACGCAGTATTTT. It codes for CASSAQPSGQYTDTQYF. The chain recombines TRBV5-1 with TRBJ2-3, with a weak D call TRBD2 (6 bases). The germline gives CDR1 SGHRS, CDR2 YFSETQ. Deletions cut 4 bases from V and 3 bases from J, with 21 bases between. The CDR3 has 17 residues.

This clone was picked up a small number of times. The V and J genes are TRBV7-6 and TRBJ2-7, with D tentatively TRBD2 (6 bases). The CDR3 consists of 14 residues. V dropped 0 bases and J dropped 3 bases, with 9 bases sitting between them. Germline loops: CDR1 SGHVS, CDR2 FNYEAQ. DNA of the CDR3: TGTGCCAGCAGCTTAGCAGGCGGGAACTACGAGCAGTACTTC. Its protein is CASSLAGGNYEQYF.

The V gene is TRBV15, the J gene TRBJ1-1; D call uncertain. Trimming took 1 base from V and 7 from J, leaving 16 bases between them. This CDR3 has 15 residues. Germline V gene data show CDR1 as LNHNV and CDR2 as YYDKDF (reference sequence). CDR3 DNA: TGTGCCACCAGCAGAGTCCCGGGAGGTTTAGGTGAAGCTTTCTTT. Its protein is CATSRVPGGLGEAFF.

V and J are TRBV11-2 and TRBJ2-5, with no clear D. Trimming cost V 2 bases and J 3 bases, with 7 bases left between them. This CDR3 has 13 amino acids. The germline V gene encodes CDR1 SGHAT and CDR2 FQNNGV. The CDR3: CASSLWAEETQYF. CDR3 DNA sequence: TGTGCCAGCAGCTTATGGGCAGAAGAGACCCAGTACTTC.

The V and J genes are TRBV20-1 and TRBJ1-1; no reliable D call. V lost 5 bases to trimming and J lost 6 bases, with 10 bases between them. Germline V gives CDR1 DFQATT, CDR2 SNEGSKA (reference sequence). CDR3 length: 11 amino acids. The CDR3 region has the DNA TGCAGTGCTCTATCCGTTCCTGAAGCTTTCTTT. This gives the protein CSALSVPEAFF.

The sample holds one count of this clone. J is TRBJ1-2 and V is TRBV7-9, with D uncertain. There are 12 residues in the CDR3. Trimming took off 5 bases at V and 4 bases at J, with 8 bases between the two ends. Germline CDR1 SEHNR, CDR2 FQNEAQ (reference sequence). This chain's CDR3 is CASSQTVYGYTF. The CDR3 DNA follows: TGTGCCAGCAGCCAAACGGTCTATGGCTACACCTTC.

The chain joins TRBV5-6 to TRBJ2-1; D not certain. The germline CDR1 and CDR2 sequences are SGHDT and YYEEEE. This CDR3 comprises 15 residues. Trimming left V 3 bases short and J 0 bases short, with 10 bases between. For the CDR3, the DNA is TGTGCCAGCAGCTACTACTTCTCCTCCTACAATGAGCAGTTCTTC. It yields the protein CASSYYFSSYNEQFF.

The chain uses TRBV6-5 and TRBJ2-1; D not resolved. V lost 2 bases and J lost 6, with 14 bases in between. Germline V gene sequence: CDR1 MNHEY, CDR2 SVGAGI. This CDR3 spans 15 amino acids. The CDR3: CASSYAAQTFNEQFF. The DNA of the CDR3 is TGTGCCAGCAGTTACGCGGCCCAGACGTTCAATGAGCAGTTCTTC.

This clone was detected only a few times. The chain uses TRBV4-1 and TRBJ2-5; 8 bases are a match to TRBD2. CDR1 and CDR2 (germline): MGHRA, YSYEKL. The CDR3 runs 16 residues. V was clipped by 2 bases and J by 1 base; unmatched bases: 6. The CDR3 bases are TGCGCCAGCAGCCAACCCGGGAGGGGATCCCAAGAGACCCAGTACTTC. This codes for CASSQPGRGSQETQYF.

This chain links TRBV4-2 with TRBJ2-7; the match to TRBD2 covers 8 bases. Germline CDR1 is LGHNA and CDR2 is YNFKEQ. CDR3 size: 15 residues. V trimming: 3 bases; J trimming: 2 bases; junction bases outside the gene matches: 6. Here the CDR3 reads CASSQSPSGPYEQYF. The CDR3 DNA is TGTGCCAGCAGCCAGAGCCCTAGCGGGCCCTACGAGCAGTACTTC.

Here the CDR3 DNA reads TGTGCCAGCAGCTTAGTACTAGCAGGTGAGCAGTTCTTC. This codes for CASSLVLAGEQFF. The gene calls are TRBV11-1 and TRBJ2-1, with D perhaps matching TRBD2 (6 bases). Germline lookup yields CDR1 SGHAT and CDR2 FQDESV (reference sequence). V shed 1 base and J shed 9 bases, with 10 bases lying between them. This CDR3 has 13 amino acids.

This clone is a singleton in its sample. The V call is TRBV19, the J call TRBJ2-7; 7 bases are shared with TRBD1. The V gene end was trimmed by 6 bases and the J gene end by 3 bases; junction bases not matched to a gene: 5. CDR3 length: 13 amino acids. Germline V gene data show CDR1 as LNHDA and CDR2 as SQIVND (reference sequence). The CDR3 nucleotides are TGTGCCAGTAGCCCGGGACAGAGCTACGAGCAGTACTTC. Translating gives CASSPGQSYEQYF.

This chain joins TRBV7-8 and TRBJ1-2; D gene ambiguous. The CDR3 covers 14 residues. V was shortened by 10 bases and J by 3 bases, with 18 bases between the two germline ends. Germline CDR1 reads SGHVS; CDR2 reads FQNEAQ. The CDR3 protein is CANTLDGLDYGYTF. As DNA, the CDR3 is TGTGCCAACACCCTTGACGGGTTGGACTATGGCTACACCTTC.

The V gene is TRBV6-1, the J gene TRBJ1-2; weak D call: TRBD1 (6 bases). Germline V gene sequence: CDR1 MNHNS, CDR2 SASEGT. The CDR3 is made up of 15 amino acids. V was shortened by 6 bases and J by 7 bases, with 21 bases between the two germline ends. The CDR3 region has the DNA TGTGCCAGCAGCCTCAGCTTGACAGGCTCTATTGGCTACACCTTC. Amino acid sequence: CASSLSLTGSIGYTF.

This sequence joins TRBV28 and TRBJ1-5; D remains unclear. CDR1 is MDHEN and CDR2 is SYDVKM in the germline V gene. The length of the CDR3 is 12 residues. V lost 5 bases to trimming and J lost 5 bases, with 7 bases between them. The CDR3 here is CASSPIHQPQHF. CDR3 DNA: TGTGCCAGCAGTCCTATCCATCAGCCCCAGCATTTT.

The V gene is TRBV19, the J gene TRBJ2-1; D may be TRBD1 (5 bases). The CDR3 has 14 amino acids. CDR1 is LNHDA and CDR2 is SQIVND in the germline V gene (reference sequence). V lost 7 bases and J lost 0, with 10 bases in between. The CDR3 DNA reads as TGTGCCAGTACCACAGGTTTCTCCTACAATGAGCAGTTCTTC. Translating gives CASTTGFSYNEQFF. The whole variable domain, filled in from reference TRBV19 and TRBJ2-1, reads DGGITQSPKYLFRKEGQNVTLSCEQNLNHDAMYWYRQDPGQGLRLIYYSQIVNDFQKGDIAEGYSVSREKKESFPLTVTSAQKNPTAFYLCASTTGFSYNEQFFGPGTRLTVL.

J is TRBJ2-5 and V is TRBV10-3; D unclear. V was trimmed by 8 bases and J by 2 bases, leaving 6 bases between them. The CDR3 has 11 residues. From germline, CDR1 is ENHRY and CDR2 SYGVKD. The CDR3 sequence: CAIGPQETQYF. In nucleotides, the CDR3 is TGTGCCATCGGCCCACAAGAGACCCAGTACTTC.

This chain links TRBV30 with TRBJ2-5; 9 bases agree with TRBD1. Unmatched junction bases numbered 4, after V lost 4 bases and J lost 4 bases. CDR1 and CDR2 from the germline V gene are GTSNPN and SVGIG (reference sequence). The CDR3 is 13 amino acids. CDR3 sequence: CAWTTGGGETQYF. Written as DNA, the CDR3 is TGTGCCTGGACTACAGGGGGCGGAGAGACCCAGTACTTC.

The V call is TRBV5-4, the J call TRBJ2-7, with D tentatively TRBD1 (6 bases). The CDR3 consists of 16 residues. Trimming took 4 bases from V and 0 from J, leaving 17 bases between them. Germline V gives CDR1 SGHNT, CDR2 YYREEE (reference sequence). CDR3 protein: CASSVPRGDSSYEQYF. The CDR3 coding sequence is TGTGCCAGCAGCGTACCCAGGGGCGACTCCTCCTACGAGCAGTACTTC.

The chain uses TRBV9 and TRBJ1-6; perhaps TRBD1 as D (6 bases). The germline V gene encodes CDR1 SGDLS and CDR2 YYNGEE. This CDR3 region has 13 residues. The germline V and J ends were trimmed by 3 bases and 13 bases, with 14 bases remaining between them. This CDR3 is CASSEDSLTPLHF. DNA of the CDR3: TGTGCCAGCAGCGAGGACAGTCTCACGCCCCTCCACTTT.

This clone was seen only a few times. The V and J genes are TRBV7-9 and TRBJ1-4; possibly TRBD1 for D (6 bases). Germline V CDR1 and CDR2: SEHNR, FQNEAQ (reference sequence). This CDR3 has 14 amino acids. V was shortened by 1 base and J by 6 bases, with 9 bases between the two germline ends. In nucleotides, the CDR3 is TGTGCCAGCAGCTTAGTTGGGGGCCATGAAAAACTGTTTTTT. Protein product: CASSLVGGHEKLFF. Using reference TRBV7-9 and TRBJ1-4 for the parts outside the CDR3, the full variable domain is DTGVSQNPRHKITKRGQNVTFRCDPISEHNRLYWYRQTLGQGPEFLTYFQNEAQLEKSRLLSDRFSAERPKGSFSTLEIQRTEQGDSAMYLCASSLVGGHEKLFFGSGTQLSVL.

This chain links TRBV11-3 with TRBJ2-2, with D tentatively TRBD1 (7 bases). The CDR3 runs 15 residues. CDR1 and CDR2 from the germline V gene are SGHNT and YENEEA. V dropped 3 bases and J dropped 4 bases, with 12 bases sitting between them. The chain's CDR3 is CASSFDREVTGELFF. CDR3 nucleotides: TGTGCCAGCAGCTTTGACAGGGAGGTCACCGGGGAGCTGTTTTTT.

The V gene is TRBV2, the J gene TRBJ1-1; no clear D. The CDR3 loop spans 12 amino acids. Between the trimmed V and J ends, which lost 7 bases and 6 bases, there was a span of 12 bases. Per germline, CDR1 SNHLY and CDR2 FYNNEI. DNA for the CDR3: TGTGCCAGCATAAGAGGGCGGGCTGAAGCTTTCTTT. This sequence encodes CASIRGRAEAFF.

Notes on this clone: A read error may produce the germline difference seen at one junction end. The V call is TRBV11-2, the J call TRBJ2-7; 8 bases match TRBD2. This CDR3 spans 15 amino acids. Germline CDR1 SGHAT, CDR2 FQNNGV. CDR3: CASSLAQRGIYEQYF. The CDR3 coding sequence is TGTGCCAGCAGTTTAGCACAGCGGGGGATTTACGAGCAGTACTTC.

This chain links TRBV2 with TRBJ1-4; TRBD1 matches 8 bases. This CDR3 contains 14 residues. J lost 6 bases, V lost 5 bases, and 5 bases had no gene match. From germline, CDR1 is SNHLY and CDR2 FYNNEI. In DNA, the CDR3 is TGTGCCAGCAGTAACAGGGGGGAGGATGAAAAACTGTTTTTT. Residues: CASSNRGEDEKLFF.

This chain connects TRBV7-6 to TRBJ1-3; D not certain. CDR3 length: 13 amino acids. V shed 5 bases and J shed 6 bases, with 11 bases lying between them. Germline assignment: CDR1 SGHVS and CDR2 FNYEAQ. The CDR3 spells CASSAGDINTIYF. The DNA of the CDR3 is TGTGCCAGCAGCGCGGGAGATATAAACACCATATATTTT.

This rearrangement joins TRBV7-9 to TRBJ1-1; possibly TRBD1 for D (6 bases). The V end lost 5 bases, the J end lost 11 bases, and 24 bases lay between the germline ends. The CDR3 contains 15 residues. Looked up from germline, CDR1 is SEHNR and CDR2 is FQNEAQ (reference sequence). The CDR3 is CASSPRGGQLRSAFF. The CDR3 coding sequence is TGTGCCAGCAGCCCCAGGGGCGGACAGCTTAGGAGCGCTTTCTTT.